This passage covers 26 T cell receptor beta chains from one sample sequenced in a study of shared clonotypes between healthy human individuals. Some clones are missing from TCRdb's copy, which holds only in-frame ones; the method was immunoSEQ multiplex PCR. Seen here are hundreds of thousands of clones, roughly 96% observed once, and the top ten hold less than 0.12%. Terminally differentiated effector memory CD45RA+ cells were excluded by CCR7 positive selection of CD45RO-negative cells. The sequenced sample consisted of naive CD8+ T cells sorted from blood. These receptors came from a woman between 25 and 40 years old in good health.

The V gene is TRBV28, the J gene TRBJ2-3; 9 bases line up with TRBD2. This CDR3 has 15 amino acids. Germline lookup yields CDR1 MDHEN and CDR2 SYDVKM. V lost 10 bases to trimming and J lost 0 bases; unmatched junction nucleotides: 8. In DNA, the CDR3 is TGTGCCACCGAAGCTCTAGCGGGAAGCACAGATACGCAGTATTTT. Translated, it gives CATEALAGSTDTQYF.

The chain joins TRBV5-1 to TRBJ1-5, with 7 bases aligning to TRBD1. The CDR3 is 14 amino acids. Germline trimming cut 4 bases from V and 6 bases from J; bases unmatched to any gene: 7. Germline loops: CDR1 SGHRS, CDR2 YFSETQ. This CDR3 reads CASSPDRLGQPQHF. As DNA, the CDR3 is TGCGCCAGCAGCCCGGACAGGTTGGGTCAGCCCCAGCATTTT.

This clone was seen just once. This CDR3 is also generated by other DNA sequences in the sample. The V and J genes are TRBV19 and TRBJ2-7, with D possibly TRBD1 on 5 matching bases. Germline V gene sequence: CDR1 LNHDA, CDR2 SQIVND (reference sequence). There are 13 residues in the CDR3. The V and J ends lost 2 bases and 4 bases respectively, with 9 bases between them. This CDR3 is CASSIFQGYEQYF. As DNA, the CDR3 is TGTGCCAGTAGTATATTCCAGGGATACGAGCAGTACTTC.

This rearrangement joins TRBV11-2 to TRBJ2-1, with unresolved D. Per germline, CDR1 SGHAT and CDR2 FQNNGV. The V end lost 5 bases, the J end lost 7 bases, and 9 bases lay between the germline ends. The CDR3 extends over 12 amino acids. CDR3 in DNA: TGTGCCAGCAGCCATCCAGGAAATGAGCAGTTCTTC. Its protein is CASSHPGNEQFF.

The J gene is TRBJ2-7, the V gene TRBV6-5; D unresolved. Germline V gives CDR1 MNHEY, CDR2 SVGAGI. Trimming left V 0 bases short and J 3 bases short, with 15 bases between. The length of the CDR3 is 16 residues. This CDR3 is CASSYSMSRRSYEQYF. Here the CDR3 DNA reads TGTGCCAGCAGTTACTCGATGTCACGGAGAAGCTACGAGCAGTACTTC.

CDR3 sequence (DNA): TGTGCCACCAGCGGATTAGCGGGAGACCTAACAGATACGCAGTATTTT. Its protein product is CATSGLAGDLTDTQYF. The chain recombines TRBV15 with TRBJ2-3, with 9 bases lining up with TRBD2. Germline CDR1 and CDR2: LNHNV and YYDKDF (reference sequence). The CDR3 is 16 amino acids. Trimming removed 5 bases from V and 3 bases from J; junction bases left unmatched: 9.

The gene calls are TRBV4-1 and TRBJ2-7; 8 nucleotides agree with TRBD1. Germline CDR1 and CDR2: MGHRA and YSYEKL. The CDR3 runs to 15 residues. The V gene end was trimmed by 1 base and the J gene end by 5 bases; junction bases not matched to a gene: 7. In DNA form, the CDR3 reads TGCGCCAGCAGCCAAGCTTTCAGGGGGCTCGACGAGCAGTACTTC. It translates to CASSQAFRGLDEQYF.

To note about this clone: Additional DNA sequences in this sample encode the identical CDR3. The chain joins TRBV28 to TRBJ2-7; D is unresolved. In germline, CDR1 is MDHEN, CDR2 SYDVKM. Trimming stripped 2 bases from V and 0 bases from J, with 2 bases between. The CDR3 totals 12 residues. The DNA of the CDR3 is TGTGCCAGCAGTTTAGTCTCCTACGAGCAGTACTTC. Translated: CASSLVSYEQYF.

The chain uses TRBV7-9 and TRBJ2-4; 11 bases are a match to TRBD1. Germline CDR1 and CDR2: SEHNR and FQNEAQ (reference sequence). The CDR3 loop spans 16 amino acids. V gave up 3 bases and J gave up 4 bases; unmatched junction bases: 5. For the CDR3, the DNA is TGTGCCAGCAGCTTCCCCGGGACAGGGGGGAAAAACATTCAGTACTTC. Encoded protein: CASSFPGTGGKNIQYF.

This sequence joins TRBV6-5 and TRBJ2-7; D not resolved. Germline V CDR1 and CDR2: MNHEY, SVGAGI. This CDR3 has 15 amino acids. V was shortened by 4 bases and J by 5 bases, with 18 bases between the two germline ends. This CDR3 is CASSLSVSRLDEQYF. The DNA for the CDR3 is TGTGCCAGCAGTTTAAGTGTCAGCCGTTTGGACGAGCAGTACTTC.

This sequence joins TRBV7-9 and TRBJ2-1; D remains unclear. Germline-derived CDR1 and CDR2 are SEHNR and FQNEAQ (reference sequence). The V and J ends lost 4 bases and 3 bases respectively, with 10 bases between them. This CDR3 spans 14 amino acids. The CDR3 loop is CASSSSSSYNEQFF. The CDR3 DNA follows: TGTGCCAGCAGCTCATCGTCTAGCTACAATGAGCAGTTCTTC.

The V and J genes are TRBV27 and TRBJ2-5; weak D call: TRBD1 (7 bases). From germline, CDR1 is MNHEY and CDR2 SMNVEV (reference sequence). V lost 5 bases and J 4 bases, leaving 14 bases between the germline ends. The CDR3 runs 14 residues. The CDR3 region is CASSPGTAGETQYF. DNA for the CDR3: TGTGCCAGCAGTCCCGGGACAGCGGGAGAGACCCAGTACTTC.

The chain links TRBV28 to TRBJ1-1; D gene uncertain. Looked up from germline, CDR1 is MDHEN and CDR2 is SYDVKM. The CDR3 sequence is 13 residues long. Trimming pared 4 bases from V and 4 bases from J, leaving 10 bases between. CDR3 bases: TGTGCCAGCAGTTACGCCCAGAGCACTGAAGCTTTCTTT. Translating it yields CASSYAQSTEAFF.

This clone was detected only a few times. The rearrangement links TRBV2 to TRBJ1-5; D not certain. V was trimmed by 6 bases and J by 4 bases, leaving 16 bases between them. CDR1 and CDR2 (germline): SNHLY, FYNNEI. The CDR3 is made up of 15 amino acids. CDR3 loop: CASSARPRTNQPQHF. The CDR3 DNA sequence: TGTGCCAGCAGCGCTCGACCCCGCACGAATCAGCCCCAGCATTTT.

The rearrangement links TRBV27 to TRBJ2-7; D possibly uses TRBD1 or TRBD2 (6 bases each). CDR1 is MNHEY, CDR2 SMNVEV, per germline (reference sequence). Trimming left V 2 bases short and J 1 base short, with 18 bases between. The CDR3 consists of 17 residues. DNA for the CDR3: TGTGCCAGCAGTTTAAGGGGGGCGGACGCCGGGTCCTACGAGCAGTACTTC. As protein: CASSLRGADAGSYEQYF.

This chain connects TRBV4-2 to TRBJ1-3, with TRBD1 matching over 7 bases. The germline V gene has CDR1 LGHNA and CDR2 YNFKEQ. V shed 5 bases and J 1 base; nucleotides not matched to a gene: 2. This CDR3 is built from 14 residues. The CDR3 region is CASSDRVSGNTIYF. CDR3 coding DNA: TGTGCCAGCAGCGACAGGGTGTCTGGAAACACCATATATTTT.

The chain joins TRBV6-5 to TRBJ2-1, with D possibly being TRBD2 (6 bases). V was clipped by 8 bases and J by 1 base, with 12 bases between them. The CDR3 spans 14 residues. Germline V gene lookup returns CDR1 MNHEY and CDR2 SVGAGI. The CDR3 bases are TGTGCCAGCGTTGGGGCGGGGTCCTACAATGAGCAGTTCTTC. It is translated as CASVGAGSYNEQFF.

This clone showed up just once. The chain employs TRBV27 and TRBJ2-3, with 11 nucleotides matching TRBD2. With 5 bases clipped from V and 5 bases from J, the junction kept 9 bases outside the gene matches. Looked up from germline, CDR1 is MNHEY and CDR2 is SMNVEV (reference sequence). The CDR3 has 16 residues. The DNA for the CDR3 is TGTGCCAGCAGTAGCGTACTAGCGGGAGAGGAAGATACGCAGTATTTT. Translation: CASSSVLAGEEDTQYF.

A single count supports this clone. The V call is TRBV25-1, the J call TRBJ2-3; D not certain. This CDR3 has 12 amino acids. Germline V gene lookup returns CDR1 MGHDK and CDR2 SYGVNS. Trimming cost V 3 bases and J 0 bases, with 1 base left between them. CDR3 DNA: TGTGCCAGCAGTGACAGCACAGATACGCAGTATTTT. Translating gives CASSDSTDTQYF.

The V gene is TRBV2, the J gene TRBJ2-7, with D unresolved. V lost 6 bases and J lost 4, with 7 bases in between. Germline CDR1 SNHLY, CDR2 FYNNEI. This CDR3 comprises 11 residues. The CDR3 bases are TGTGCCAGCAGAACTGTTTACGAGCAGTACTTC. It is translated as CASRTVYEQYF.

V usage is TRBV2 and J usage is TRBJ2-7, with D possibly matching TRBD2 (6 bases). Germline V gene data show CDR1 as SNHLY and CDR2 as FYNNEI. This CDR3 has 15 residues. Deletions cut 1 base from V and 1 base from J, with 11 bases between. In DNA form, the CDR3 reads TGTGCCAGCAGTGAAGGACTAGATCGGTCCTACGAGCAGTACTTC. It specifies CASSEGLDRSYEQYF.

The V and J genes are TRBV2 and TRBJ2-5; weak D call: TRBD2 (5 bases). CDR3 length: 15 residues. With 2 bases removed from V and 5 bases from J, the gap between germline ends came to 15 bases. Per the germline V gene, CDR1 is SNHLY and CDR2 is FYNNEI. The CDR3 spells CASSESPGIRETQYF. In DNA, the CDR3 is TGTGCCAGCAGTGAATCCCCGGGGATTCGGGAGACCCAGTACTTC.

The chain couples TRBV4-2 to TRBJ2-5; TRBD1 aligns across 11 bases. TRBJ2-7 matches the DNA end more closely, so the J call is doubtful. The CDR3 length is 17 residues. Germline CDR1 LGHNA, CDR2 YNFKEQ. The CDR3 is CASSQVGEGQGAYEQYF. In DNA form, the CDR3 reads TGTGCCAGCAGCCAAGTTGGAGAGGGACAGGGGGCCTACGAGCAGTACTTC.

Remarks on this clone: Additional DNA sequences in this sample encode the identical CDR3. The chain combines TRBV7-9 with TRBJ2-7; 12 nucleotides align to TRBD2. Trimming took 5 bases from V and 2 from J; bases not matched to a gene: 4. In germline, CDR1 is SEHNR, CDR2 FQNEAQ (reference sequence). This CDR3 has 15 residues. The CDR3: CASSPRTSGTYEQYF. CDR3 sequence (DNA): TGTGCCAGCAGCCCTAGGACTAGCGGGACCTACGAGCAGTACTTC. Drawing the rest from reference TRBV7-9 and TRBJ2-7, the complete variable domain is DTGVSQNPRHKITKRGQNVTFRCDPISEHNRLYWYRQTLGQGPEFLTYFQNEAQLEKSRLLSDRFSAERPKGSFSTLEIQRTEQGDSAMYLCASSPRTSGTYEQYFGPGTRLTVT.

The rearrangement links TRBV5-1 to TRBJ2-4, with 11 bases fitting TRBD2. The CDR3 covers 19 residues. Germline V CDR1 and CDR2: SGHRS, YFSETQ. V trimming: 4 bases; J trimming: 4 bases; junction bases outside the gene matches: 16. The CDR3 protein is CASSPGRLAGGNAKNIQYF. The DNA of the CDR3 is TGCGCCAGCAGCCCGGGGCGTCTAGCGGGAGGTAACGCAAAAAACATTCAGTACTTC.

V is TRBV7-3 and J is TRBJ2-1, with D maybe TRBD2 (5 bases). V was clipped by 4 bases and J by 5 bases, with 9 bases between them. The CDR3 sequence is 13 residues long. Germline V CDR1 and CDR2: SGHTA, FQGTGA. The CDR3, as DNA: TGTGCCAGCAGCTCGGACTCTAACAATGAGCAGTTCTTC. Protein product: CASSSDSNNEQFF. The full variable domain, its missing parts supplied by reference TRBV7-3 and TRBJ2-1, is GAGVSQTPSNKVTEKGKYVELRCDPISGHTALYWYRQSLGQGPEFLIYFQGTGAADDSGLPNDRFFAVRPEGSVSTLKIQRTERGDSAVYLCASSSDSNNEQFFGPGTRLTVL.